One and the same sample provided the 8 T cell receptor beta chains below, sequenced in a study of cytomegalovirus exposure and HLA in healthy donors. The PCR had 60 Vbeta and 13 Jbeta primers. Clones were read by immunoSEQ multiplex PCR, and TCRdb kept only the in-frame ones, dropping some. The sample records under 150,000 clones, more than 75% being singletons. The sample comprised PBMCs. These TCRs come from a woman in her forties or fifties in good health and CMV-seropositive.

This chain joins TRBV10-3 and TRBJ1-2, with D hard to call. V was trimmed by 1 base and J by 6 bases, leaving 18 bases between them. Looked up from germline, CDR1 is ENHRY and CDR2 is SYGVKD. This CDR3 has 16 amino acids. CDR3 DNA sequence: TGTGCCATCAGTGAGTGGAAGGGAGGAGAGGAGGATGGCTACACCTTC. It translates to CAISEWKGGEEDGYTF.

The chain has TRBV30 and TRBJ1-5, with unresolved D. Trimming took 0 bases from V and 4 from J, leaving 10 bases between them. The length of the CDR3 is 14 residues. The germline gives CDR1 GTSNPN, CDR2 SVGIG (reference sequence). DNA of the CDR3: TGTGCCTGGAGTGTAGAAACGGGTAATCAGCCCCAGCATTTT. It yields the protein CAWSVETGNQPQHF.

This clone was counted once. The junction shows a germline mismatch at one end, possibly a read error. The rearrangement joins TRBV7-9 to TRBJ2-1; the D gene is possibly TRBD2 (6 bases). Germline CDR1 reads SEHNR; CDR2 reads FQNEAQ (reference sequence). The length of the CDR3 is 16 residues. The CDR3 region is CSSSPAWDSQRSEQFF. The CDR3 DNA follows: TGTTCCAGCAGCCCGGCGTGGGACTCACAACGTTCGGAGCAGTTCTTC.

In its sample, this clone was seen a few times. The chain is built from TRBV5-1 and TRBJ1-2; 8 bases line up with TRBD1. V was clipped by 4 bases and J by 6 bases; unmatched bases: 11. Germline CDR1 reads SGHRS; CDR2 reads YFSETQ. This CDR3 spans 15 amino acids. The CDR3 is CASSPNRGGDDGYTF. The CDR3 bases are TGCGCCAGCAGCCCCAACAGGGGGGGTGATGATGGCTACACCTTC.

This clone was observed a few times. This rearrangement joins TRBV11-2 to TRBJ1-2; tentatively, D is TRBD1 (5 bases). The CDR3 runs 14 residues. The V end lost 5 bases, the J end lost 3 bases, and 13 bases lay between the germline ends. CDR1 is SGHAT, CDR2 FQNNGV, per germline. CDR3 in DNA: TGTGCCAGCAGCCAGGGATCCTCCTACTATGGCTACACCTTC. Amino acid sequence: CASSQGSSYYGYTF.

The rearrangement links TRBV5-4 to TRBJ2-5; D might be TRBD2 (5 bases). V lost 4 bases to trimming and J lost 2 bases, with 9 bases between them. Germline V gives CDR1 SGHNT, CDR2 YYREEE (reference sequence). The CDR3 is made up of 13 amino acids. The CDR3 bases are TGTGCCAGCAGCACGGACTCGCAAGAGACCCAGTACTTC. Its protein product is CASSTDSQETQYF.

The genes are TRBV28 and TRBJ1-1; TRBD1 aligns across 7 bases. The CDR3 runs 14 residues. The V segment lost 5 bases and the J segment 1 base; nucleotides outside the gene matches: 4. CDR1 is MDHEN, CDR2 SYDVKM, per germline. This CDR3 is CASSLWDRNTEAFF. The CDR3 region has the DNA TGTGCCAGCAGTCTTTGGGACAGGAACACTGAAGCTTTCTTT.

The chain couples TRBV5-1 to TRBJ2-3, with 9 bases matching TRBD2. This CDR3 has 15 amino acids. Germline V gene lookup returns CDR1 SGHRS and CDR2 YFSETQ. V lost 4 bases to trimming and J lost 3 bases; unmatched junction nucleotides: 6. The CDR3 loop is CASSNGTSRTDTQYF. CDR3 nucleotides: TGCGCCAGCAGCAACGGGACTAGCAGGACAGATACGCAGTATTTT. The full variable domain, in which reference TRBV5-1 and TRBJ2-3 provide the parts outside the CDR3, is KAGVTQTPRYLIKTRGQQVTLSCSPISGHRSVSWYQQTPGQGLQFLFEYFSETQRNKGNFPGRFSGRQFSNSRSEMNVSTLELGDSALYLCASSNGTSRTDTQYFGPGTRLTVL.